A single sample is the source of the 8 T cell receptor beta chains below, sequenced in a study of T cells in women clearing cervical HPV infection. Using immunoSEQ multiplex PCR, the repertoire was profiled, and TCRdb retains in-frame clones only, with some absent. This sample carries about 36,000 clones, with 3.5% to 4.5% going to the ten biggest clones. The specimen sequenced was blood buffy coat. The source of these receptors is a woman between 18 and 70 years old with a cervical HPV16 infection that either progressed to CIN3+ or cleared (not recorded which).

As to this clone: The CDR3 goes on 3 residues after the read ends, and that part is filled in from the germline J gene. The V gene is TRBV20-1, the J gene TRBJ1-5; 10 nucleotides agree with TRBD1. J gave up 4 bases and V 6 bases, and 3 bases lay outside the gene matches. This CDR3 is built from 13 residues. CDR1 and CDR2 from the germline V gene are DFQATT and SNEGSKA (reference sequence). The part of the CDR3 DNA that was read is TGCAGTGCCTGGACAGGGGGGAATCAGCCC. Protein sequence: CSAWTGGNQP. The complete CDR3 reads CSAWTGGNQPQHF.

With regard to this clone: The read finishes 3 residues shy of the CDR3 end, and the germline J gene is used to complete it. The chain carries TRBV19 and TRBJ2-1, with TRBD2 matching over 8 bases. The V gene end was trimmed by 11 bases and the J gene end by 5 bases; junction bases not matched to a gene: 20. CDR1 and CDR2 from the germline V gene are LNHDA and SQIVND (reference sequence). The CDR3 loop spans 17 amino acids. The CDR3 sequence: CASRTRGGSGANNEQFF. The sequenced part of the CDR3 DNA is TGTGCCTCCAGGACGAGGGGTGGTAGCGGGGCAAACAATGAG.

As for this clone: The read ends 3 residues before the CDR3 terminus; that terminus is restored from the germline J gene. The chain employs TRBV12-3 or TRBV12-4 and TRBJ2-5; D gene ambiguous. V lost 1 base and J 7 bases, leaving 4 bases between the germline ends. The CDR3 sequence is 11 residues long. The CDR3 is CASSLEGTQYF. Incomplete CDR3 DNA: TGTGCCAGCAGTTTAGAAGGGACC.

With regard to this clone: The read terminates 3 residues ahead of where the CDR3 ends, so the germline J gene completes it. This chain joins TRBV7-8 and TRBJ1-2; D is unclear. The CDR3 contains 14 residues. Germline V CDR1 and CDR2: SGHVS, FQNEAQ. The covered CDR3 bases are TGTGCCAGCAGCCCGGGTGAAGGCTACAATGAC. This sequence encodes CASSPGEGYND. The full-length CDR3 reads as CASSPGEGYNDYTF.

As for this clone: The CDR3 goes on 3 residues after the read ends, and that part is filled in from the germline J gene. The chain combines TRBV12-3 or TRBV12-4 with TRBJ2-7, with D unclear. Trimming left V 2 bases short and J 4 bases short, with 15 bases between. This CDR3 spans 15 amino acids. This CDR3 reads CASSLFGFGPYEQYF. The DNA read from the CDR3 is TGTGCCAGCAGTTTATTCGGCTTTGGGCCATACGAG.

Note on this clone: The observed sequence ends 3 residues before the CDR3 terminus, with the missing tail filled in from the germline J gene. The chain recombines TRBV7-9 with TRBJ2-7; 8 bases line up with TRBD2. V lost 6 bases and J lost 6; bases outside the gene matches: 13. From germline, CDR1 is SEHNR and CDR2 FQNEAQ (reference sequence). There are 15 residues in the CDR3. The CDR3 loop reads CASRWSGSFLGEQYF. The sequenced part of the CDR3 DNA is TGTGCCAGCAGATGGAGCGGGAGTTTCCTGGGCGAG.

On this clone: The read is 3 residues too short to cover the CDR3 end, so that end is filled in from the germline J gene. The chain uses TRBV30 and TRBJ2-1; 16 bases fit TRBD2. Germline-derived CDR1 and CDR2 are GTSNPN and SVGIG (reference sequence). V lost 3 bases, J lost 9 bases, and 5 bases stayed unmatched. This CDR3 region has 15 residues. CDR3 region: CAWRGTSGRAVEQFF. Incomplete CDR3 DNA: TGTGCCTGGAGGGGGACTAGCGGGAGGGCGGTTGAG.

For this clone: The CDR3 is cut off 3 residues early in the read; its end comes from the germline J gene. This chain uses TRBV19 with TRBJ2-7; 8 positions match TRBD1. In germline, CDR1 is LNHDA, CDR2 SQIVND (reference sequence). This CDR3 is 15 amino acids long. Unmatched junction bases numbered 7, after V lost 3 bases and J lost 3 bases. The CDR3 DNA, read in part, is TGTGCCAGTAGTATTTATGGACAGGGAGGCTACGAG. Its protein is CASSIYGQGGYE. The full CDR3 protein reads CASSIYGQGGYEQYF.